These 8 T cell receptor beta chains originate from one sample sequenced in a study of T cells after yellow fever vaccination. TCRdb re-called the 5' RACE reads with MiXCR, one entry per CDR3 protein. The sample carries approximately 120,000 distinct CDR3 sequences, about 7.4% recorded once. Sequencing used CD4+ T cells sorted from PBMCs, obtained about 10 days after the first yellow fever vaccination. The receptors were gathered from a young man who received the YFV17D yellow fever vaccine.

This clonotype was observed many times. V is TRBV3-1 and J is TRBJ1-5; D is ambiguous. The CDR3 consists of 14 residues. V was clipped by 2 bases and J by 2 bases, with 7 bases between them. Germline assignment: CDR1 LGHDT and CDR2 YNNKEL (reference sequence). The CDR3 sequence: CASSQMAGNQPQHF. The CDR3 DNA follows: TGTGCCAGCAGCCAAATGGCTGGCAATCAGCCCCAGCATTTT.

V usage is TRBV7-8 and J usage is TRBJ2-3; 8 bases match TRBD2. CDR3 size: 15 residues. Germline CDR1 and CDR2: SGHVS and FQNEAQ. With V trimmed by 6 bases and J by 4 bases, 9 bases remained unmatched. The CDR3 coding sequence is TGTGCCAGCAGGCGTCCTAGCGGGCGCGCAGATACGCAGTATTTT. Translating gives CASRRPSGRADTQYF.

This clonotype was counted at least ten times. The J gene is TRBJ2-2, the V gene TRBV5-6; 11 positions match TRBD1. V shed 1 base and J 7 bases; nucleotides not matched to a gene: 6. This CDR3 comprises 16 residues. The germline gives CDR1 SGHDT, CDR2 YYEEEE. CDR3: CASSLWTGGYSGELFF. CDR3 DNA: TGTGCCAGCAGCTTGTGGACAGGGGGCTACAGCGGGGAGCTGTTTTTT.

The genes are TRBV19 and TRBJ1-1; 11 positions match TRBD1. The CDR3 loop spans 15 amino acids. With 2 bases clipped from V and 4 bases from J, the junction kept 3 bases outside the gene matches. In germline, CDR1 is LNHDA, CDR2 SQIVND (reference sequence). CDR3 protein: CASSIMGQGGTEAFF. The CDR3 coding sequence is TGTGCCAGTAGTATAATGGGACAGGGGGGCACTGAAGCTTTCTTT.

This clonotype was observed at least ten times. CDR3 nucleotide sequence: TGTGCCAGCAGTGACCTGGGGGGTTTCGCTTTCTTT. Protein: CASSDLGGFAFF. This chain uses TRBV6-5 with TRBJ1-1; D may be TRBD1 (5 bases). CDR3 length: 12 amino acids. Trimming stripped 5 bases from V and 11 bases from J, with 15 bases between. Germline V gives CDR1 MNHEY, CDR2 SVGAGI.

The chain couples TRBV6-5 to TRBJ1-2; no definite D call. The germline V gene has CDR1 MNHEY and CDR2 SVGAGI. Trimming left V 0 bases short and J 6 bases short, with 8 bases between. CDR3 size: 13 residues. CDR3: CASSYSWGNGYTF. Written as DNA, the CDR3 is TGTGCCAGCAGTTACTCTTGGGGTAATGGCTACACCTTC.

This clonotype was recorded at least ten times. The chain joins TRBV5-1 to TRBJ1-2; TRBD1 matches at 7 bases. The CDR3 length is 13 residues. J gave up 6 bases and V 4 bases, and 6 bases lay outside the gene matches. Germline CDR1 is SGHRS and CDR2 is YFSETQ. DNA for the CDR3: TGCGCCAGCAGCGCAGACAGGGTTGATGGCTACACCTTC. Its translation is CASSADRVDGYTF.

This clonotype occurred many times. The chain joins TRBV30 to TRBJ2-1, with D perhaps TRBD2 (6 bases). Germline CDR1 is GTSNPN and CDR2 is SVGIG (reference sequence). V was shortened by 0 bases and J by 8 bases, with 8 bases between the two germline ends. The CDR3 runs 12 residues. CDR3 coding DNA: TGTGCCTGGAGTGTACCGGGGGATGAGCAGTTCTTC. This gives the protein CAWSVPGDEQFF.